This T cell receptor beta chain originates from a study of OX40 agonist ivuxolimab in advanced cancers. Whole-study context: Six ivuxolimab dose levels, 0.01 to 10 mg/kg, were given intravenously every 2 weeks. A mean age of 60 years, range about 20 to 90, was recorded, and over 65% were male. Overall study findings and caveats: Some of the nonresponding patients also showed low levels of normalized T-cell clonal expansion. Clonal expansion from baseline to week 6 occurred in both CD4+ and CD8+ T cells.

Repertoires were generated with immunoSEQ multiplex PCR, while TCRdb's copy carries only in-frame clones and drops some. The sample contains about 58,000 clones, over 80% of which appear only once. This CDR3 is built from 14 residues. Trimming left V 0 bases short and J 5 bases short, with 13 bases between. From germline, CDR1 is GTSNPN and CDR2 SVGIG (reference sequence). In regard to this clone: Its antigen is currently unknown.

The receptor was derived from an adult with an advanced solid tumor such as melanoma, head and neck, liver or kidney cancer. The sample was CD4+ or CD8+ T cells sorted from blood, taken in a trial of the OX40 agonist ivuxolimab. This chain connects TRBV30 to TRBJ1-2, with no clear D. The CDR3 protein is CAWSVTGSWYGYTF. CDR3 sequence (DNA): TGTGCCTGGAGTGTAACGGGGTCCTGGTATGGCTACACCTTC.